The T cell receptor beta chain under discussion was sequenced for a study of blood T cell repertoires in COVID-19. The overall study: Nucleic acid was either cDNA or gDNA, and it came from T cells, B-cell-depleted T cells, or PBMCs.

CDR1 SGHTA and CDR2 FQGNSA come from the germline V gene. The CDR3 runs 12 residues. The V gene lost 4 bases and the J gene lost 8 bases, with 8 bases spanning the gap. TCRdb's copy holds only in-frame clones and misses some; the assay was immunoSEQ multiplex PCR. The data contain about 75,000 clones, over 65% of them singletons. The genes are TRBV7-2 and TRBJ1-4; D gene unclear. The sequenced material came from peripheral blood. The source of this sequence is a human donor with acute or convalescent COVID-19. The donor label of this sample is uncertain. CDR3 in DNA: TGTGCCAGCAGCTCCAGTGAAGAAAAACTGTTTTTT. Translated, it gives CASSSSEEKLFF. Full variable domain (outside the CDR3, taken from reference TRBV7-2 and TRBJ1-4): GAGVSQSPSNKVTEKGKDVELRCDPISGHTALYWYRQSLGQGLEFLIYFQGNSAPDKSGLPSDRFSAERTGGSVSTLTIQRTQQEDSAVYLCASSSSEEKLFFGSGTQLSVL.